These 26 T cell receptor beta chains were all obtained from the same sample, sequenced in a study of beta chain features in type 1 diabetes. For these TCRs, the target antigens are not known. Whole-study findings and limits: Significant though moderate, a shortening of TCRB CDR3s appeared in all four CD4+ subsets of Type 1 diabetes patients.

Sequencing targeted expressed TCRB transcripts, as all isolated RNA had been reverse transcribed. Produced via immunoSEQ multiplex PCR; TCRdb's table is partial and in-frame only. The table shows 200,000 to 300,000 clones, with roughly 11% occurring only once. Sequencing used naive CD4+ T cells from blood. Source of these receptors: a man aged 25 to 45 with type 1 diabetes.

The rearrangement uses TRBV5-1 and TRBJ2-1; 8 nucleotides line up with TRBD2. Germline values: CDR1 SGHRS, CDR2 YFSETQ. Unmatched junction bases numbered 9, after V lost 3 bases and J lost 10 bases. The CDR3 is made up of 14 amino acids. CDR3 in amino acids: CASSSPMGGGEQFF. The CDR3 DNA is TGCGCCAGCAGCTCACCGATGGGCGGGGGGGAGCAGTTCTTC. Variable domain in full (rest from reference TRBV5-1 and TRBJ2-1): KAGVTQTPRYLIKTRGQQVTLSCSPISGHRSVSWYQQTPGQGLQFLFEYFSETQRNKGNFPGRFSGRQFSNSRSEMNVSTLELGDSALYLCASSSPMGGGEQFFGPGTRLTVL.

This clone was found a few times. The chain is built from TRBV7-2 and TRBJ1-2; 9 nucleotides align to TRBD1. Losses at the gene ends were 5 bases for V and 8 bases for J; bases not matched to a gene: 9. Germline CDR1 and CDR2: SGHTA and FQGNSA. The CDR3 spans 14 residues. This CDR3 is CASSPKGQGWGYTF. The CDR3 DNA sequence: TGTGCCAGCAGCCCCAAGGGACAGGGTTGGGGCTACACCTTC. The full variable domain, with the rest looked up from reference TRBV7-2 and TRBJ1-2, is GAGVSQSPSNKVTEKGKDVELRCDPISGHTALYWYRQSLGQGLEFLIYFQGNSAPDKSGLPSDRFSAERTGGSVSTLTIQRTQQEDSAVYLCASSPKGQGWGYTFGSGTRLTVV.

With regard to this clone: The identical CDR3 is also encoded by other nucleotide sequences in the sample. CDR3 sequence: CASSPGGDQPQHF. CDR3 DNA sequence: TGTGCCAGCTCACCAGGCGGGGATCAGCCCCAGCATTTT. J is TRBJ1-5 and V is TRBV18; unclear D gene. Per the germline V gene, CDR1 is KGHSH and CDR2 is LQKENI. Deletions cut 2 bases from V and 5 bases from J, with 7 bases between. There are 13 residues in the CDR3. Full variable domain (missing parts from reference TRBV18 and TRBJ1-5): NAGVMQNPRHLVRRRGQEARLRCSPMKGHSHVYWYRQLPEEGLKFMVYLQKENIIDESGMPKERFSAEFPKEGPSILRIQQVVRGDSAAYFCASSPGGDQPQHFGDGTRLSIL.

This rearrangement joins TRBV30 to TRBJ1-4, with D unclear. Trimming removed 5 bases from V and 7 bases from J, with 8 bases in between. The CDR3 loop spans 11 amino acids. CDR1 and CDR2 (germline): GTSNPN, SVGIG (reference sequence). CDR3 amino acids: CAWEGGEKLFF. CDR3 coding DNA: TGTGCCTGGGAGGGAGGTGAAAAACTGTTTTTT.

A few counts support this clone. This chain connects TRBV7-3 to TRBJ2-1; 7 bases match TRBD1. There are 15 residues in the CDR3. Per the germline V gene, CDR1 is SGHTA and CDR2 is FQGTGA. V was clipped by 2 bases and J by 3 bases; unmatched bases: 4. The CDR3 DNA reads as TGTGCCAGCAGCTTACTAGGGGGCTACTACAATGAGCAGTTCTTC. Protein: CASSLLGGYYNEQFF.

The V call is TRBV28, the J call TRBJ2-1, with D perhaps TRBD2 (5 bases). The CDR3 has 11 residues. CDR1 and CDR2 (germline): MDHEN, SYDVKM. Trimming shortened V by 6 bases and J by 6 bases, and 6 bases separated the two germline ends. CDR3 DNA: TGTGCCAGCAGAACTAGCAATGAGCAGTTCTTC. It yields the protein CASRTSNEQFF. The full variable domain, with the rest looked up from reference TRBV28 and TRBJ2-1, is DVKVTQSSRYLVKRTGEKVFLECVQDMDHENMFWYRQDPGLGLRLIYFSYDVKMKEKGDIPEGYSVSREKKERFSLILESASTNQTSMYLCASRTSNEQFFGPGTRLTVL.

The V call is TRBV11-2, the J call TRBJ2-4; 7 bases fit TRBD2. The germline gives CDR1 SGHAT, CDR2 FQNNGV. The ends lost 5 bases at V and 4 bases at J; junction bases unmatched: 11. The CDR3 loop spans 16 amino acids. CDR3 region: CASSAGASGGKNIQYF. CDR3 nucleotide sequence: TGTGCCAGCAGCGCTGGGGCTAGCGGAGGGAAAAACATTCAGTACTTC.

There are a few counts of this clone. Other DNA sequences in this sample translate to the same CDR3. The V and J genes are TRBV27 and TRBJ2-3; D gene ambiguous. CDR3 size: 14 residues. Trimming pared 5 bases from V and 1 base from J, leaving 10 bases between. Germline assignment: CDR1 MNHEY and CDR2 SMNVEV (reference sequence). This CDR3 is CASSRLAGTDTQYF. CDR3 coding DNA: TGTGCCAGCAGTCGATTAGCAGGCACAGATACGCAGTATTTT.

The genes are TRBV25-1 and TRBJ2-2; 9 nucleotides agree with TRBD1. The V segment lost 2 bases and the J segment 7 bases; nucleotides outside the gene matches: 8. The CDR3 spans 16 residues. Germline V lookup: CDR1 MGHDK, CDR2 SYGVNS. CDR3 in DNA: TGTGCCAGCAGTGAAACCGGGACAGGGAGTCGCGGGGAGCTGTTTTTT. Protein product: CASSETGTGSRGELFF.

This clone was observed a handful of times. The chain couples TRBV18 to TRBJ1-2; TRBD1 aligns across 7 bases. J was trimmed by 3 bases and V by 3 bases; bases with no gene match: 7. Germline V gives CDR1 KGHSH, CDR2 LQKENI. The CDR3 is 15 residues long. In DNA, the CDR3 is TGTGCCAGCTCACCCCGATTCGGGACAGACTATGGCTACACCTTC. Its protein product is CASSPRFGTDYGYTF.

The chain combines TRBV6-1 with TRBJ2-7; D gene uncertain. Germline V gene sequence: CDR1 MNHNS, CDR2 SASEGT. Deletions cut 5 bases from V and 5 bases from J, with 4 bases between. There are 10 residues in the CDR3. The CDR3 nucleotides are TGTGCCAGCAGTTTAGACGAGCAGTACTTC. This gives the protein CASSLDEQYF.

This clone has a handful of counts. In DNA, the CDR3 is TGTGCCAGCAGCCACCGGGACAGGGATAAAGAGACCCAGTACTTC. Protein product: CASSHRDRDKETQYF. The J gene is TRBJ2-5, the V gene TRBV7-9; 9 bases agree with TRBD1. J was trimmed by 3 bases and V by 5 bases; bases with no gene match: 7. CDR1 SEHNR and CDR2 FQNEAQ come from the germline V gene (reference sequence). The CDR3 sequence is 15 residues long.

The V call is TRBV5-4, the J call TRBJ2-1, with 8 nucleotides matching TRBD1. Trimming cost V 4 bases and J 5 bases; bases outside gene matches: 8. There are 15 residues in the CDR3. CDR1 and CDR2 (germline): SGHNT, YYREEE (reference sequence). DNA of the CDR3: TGTGCCAGCAGCGCCGCCGGGACAGGCCACAATGAGCAGTTCTTC. It specifies CASSAAGTGHNEQFF. Combining the CDR3 with reference TRBV5-4 and TRBJ2-1 gives the whole variable domain ETGVTQSPTHLIKTRGQQVTLRCSSQSGHNTVSWYQQALGQGPQFIFQYYREEENGRGNFPPRFSGLQFPNYSSELNVNALELDDSALYLCASSAAGTGHNEQFFGPGTRLTVL.

DNA for the CDR3: TGTGCCTGGAATCGGCAGGGGAACACTGAAGCTTTCTTT. Protein sequence: CAWNRQGNTEAFF. This chain uses TRBV30 with TRBJ1-1; possible D gene TRBD1, 5 bases. Germline CDR1 and CDR2: GTSNPN and SVGIG (reference sequence). The CDR3 length is 13 residues. Trimming pared 4 bases from V and 1 base from J, leaving 10 bases between.

The chain recombines TRBV2 with TRBJ2-7; D gene uncertain. The CDR3 sequence is 12 residues long. CDR1 is SNHLY and CDR2 is FYNNEI in the germline V gene. Deletions cut 3 bases from V and 3 bases from J, with 6 bases between. CDR3 in amino acids: CASSERSYEQYF. CDR3 sequence (DNA): TGTGCCAGCAGTGAGCGGAGCTACGAGCAGTACTTC. Variable domain in full (rest from reference TRBV2 and TRBJ2-7): EPEVTQTPSHQVTQMGQEVILRCVPISNHLYFYWYRQILGQKVEFLVSFYNNEISEKSEIFDDQFSVERPDGSNFTLKIRSTKLEDSAMYFCASSERSYEQYFGPGTRLTVT.

This clone has just a few counts. This chain uses TRBV30 with TRBJ1-2, with no clear D. CDR1 is GTSNPN and CDR2 is SVGIG in the germline V gene (reference sequence). V was cut by 3 bases and J by 2 bases, with 7 bases left in between. The CDR3 runs 12 residues. The CDR3 nucleotides read TGTGCCTGGAGCAGATTGAACTATGGCTACACCTTC. Translating gives CAWSRLNYGYTF.

This clone was recorded a few times. The chain recombines TRBV6-5 with TRBJ2-2; D is undetermined. The CDR3 consists of 12 residues. Germline assignment: CDR1 MNHEY and CDR2 SVGAGI. The ends were cut back, 6 bases at V and 6 bases at J, with 8 bases in the middle. This CDR3 reads CASRPYAGELFF. As DNA, the CDR3 is TGTGCCAGCAGGCCCTACGCCGGGGAGCTGTTTTTT.

This clone was counted only a few times. This rearrangement joins TRBV9 to TRBJ2-1; tentative D call: TRBD2 (5 bases). In germline, CDR1 is SGDLS, CDR2 YYNGEE. V was pared by 3 bases and J by 9 bases, with 16 bases between. The CDR3 runs to 14 residues. The CDR3 coding sequence is TGTGCCAGCAGCGGCAACGGACTCCTGGGTGAGCAGTTCTTC. Translating gives CASSGNGLLGEQFF.

The CDR3 reads CASSLYSGGAADTQYF. CDR3 bases: TGTGCCAGCAGCTTGTATAGCGGGGGGGCCGCAGATACGCAGTATTTT. The chain uses TRBV5-6 and TRBJ2-3; TRBD2 matches at 11 bases. V shed 1 base and J 4 bases; nucleotides not matched to a gene: 5. This CDR3 region has 16 residues. The germline V gene has CDR1 SGHDT and CDR2 YYEEEE.

The chain combines TRBV9 with TRBJ2-5, with TRBD2 as a possible D gene (6 bases). The CDR3 has 16 amino acids. Trimming shortened V by 2 bases and J by 5 bases, and 19 bases separated the two germline ends. Germline V gene lookup returns CDR1 SGDLS and CDR2 YYNGEE. The CDR3 is CASSVGAEMGGETQYF. The CDR3 bases are TGTGCCAGCAGCGTTGGGGCTGAAATGGGAGGTGAGACCCAGTACTTC.

This clone has more than one count but fewer than ten. This chain connects TRBV29-1 to TRBJ2-3; 11 bases align to TRBD2. J was trimmed by 2 bases and V by 1 base; bases with no gene match: 8. Germline values: CDR1 SQVTM, CDR2 ANQGSEA. CDR3 size: 17 residues. The CDR3 protein is CSVEGYGLAGSTDTQYF. CDR3 in DNA: TGCAGCGTTGAAGGTTACGGACTAGCGGGTTCCACAGATACGCAGTATTTT.

The chain couples TRBV15 to TRBJ2-7, with TRBD2 matching over 7 bases. From germline, CDR1 is LNHNV and CDR2 YYDKDF (reference sequence). V shed 1 base, J shed 5 bases, and the junction held 5 bases outside the gene matches. CDR3 length: 14 amino acids. The CDR3 DNA follows: TGTGCCACCAGCAGAGCGGCAGGGAGGGACGAGCAGTACTTC. Amino acid sequence: CATSRAAGRDEQYF.

V and J are TRBV15 and TRBJ2-7; no definite D call. The CDR3 runs to 13 residues. Trimming took 3 bases from V and 3 from J, leaving 9 bases between them. CDR1 LNHNV and CDR2 YYDKDF come from the germline V gene (reference sequence). The CDR3 here is CATSRTGYYEQYF. Here the CDR3 DNA reads TGTGCCACCAGCAGGACTGGTTACTACGAGCAGTACTTC.

This clone has only a few counts. The chain joins TRBV9 to TRBJ2-3; 7 bases map to TRBD1. J lost 1 base, V lost 3 bases, and 8 bases had no gene match. The CDR3 contains 16 residues. Germline values: CDR1 SGDLS, CDR2 YYNGEE. Written as DNA, the CDR3 is TGTGCCAGCAGCGCTACTTCAAGGGGGCGCACAGATACGCAGTATTTT. Encoded protein: CASSATSRGRTDTQYF.

Only a few counts were recorded for this clone. In DNA form, the CDR3 reads TGCAGCGTTGGAAAGGACAGGGGGCTCACTGAAGCTTTCTTT. Its protein product is CSVGKDRGLTEAFF. The chain links TRBV29-1 to TRBJ1-1, with 11 bases matching TRBD1. The trim removed 4 bases at V and 4 bases at J, leaving 5 bases unmatched. CDR1 and CDR2 from the germline V gene are SQVTM and ANQGSEA. This CDR3 region has 14 residues.

V gene TRBV9 combines with J gene TRBJ1-5; TRBD1 is a possible D gene (5 bases). Trimming shortened V by 1 base and J by 7 bases, and 9 bases separated the two germline ends. The CDR3 sequence is 13 residues long. Germline CDR1 is SGDLS and CDR2 is YYNGEE. CDR3 amino acids: CASSVQGGQPQHF. CDR3 DNA: TGTGCCAGCAGCGTACAGGGAGGACAGCCCCAGCATTTT.